This TCR beta chain was recorded in a study of cytomegalovirus exposure and HLA in healthy donors. PCR employed 60 Vbeta and 13 Jbeta primers. Profiling relied on immunoSEQ multiplex PCR, and the TCRdb table lists in-frame clones only, not all of them. The sample carries some 110,000 clones, approximately 69% recorded once. V was clipped by 3 bases and J by 7 bases; unmatched bases: 26. The CDR3 has 22 residues. Germline lookup yields CDR1 MNHEY and CDR2 SMNVEV (reference sequence). The source material was PBMCs. This rearrangement joins TRBV27 to TRBJ2-2, with TRBD2 matching 10 bases. The receptor was derived from a man aged 30 to 45 in good health and CMV-seronegative. CDR3 sequence reads: CASSLTRSGDPTTSGMVGELFF. CDR3 sequence (DNA): TGTGCCAGCAGTTTGACTCGATCAGGGGACCCCACAACTAGCGGGATGGTCGGGGAGCTGTTTTTT.